The 8 T cell receptor beta chains reported below all come from one sample, sequenced in a study of T-cell reconstitution after alpha-beta-depleted transplantation in children. Unique molecular identifiers tagged the TCRbeta library. TCRdb reanalysed the PCR reads using MiXCR and keeps one entry per CDR3 protein. The data show hundreds of thousands of distinct CDR3 sequences, 23% seen once. The material was PBMCs, mostly from graft donor cells, obtained 360 days after TCRalphabeta/CD19-depleted stem cell transplant. The source of these receptors is a boy less than two years old who had a stem cell transplant for acute myeloid leukemia, so the T cells may come from the graft donor.

This clonotype was observed a handful of times. V usage is TRBV11-2 and J usage is TRBJ2-2, with 9 bases fitting TRBD2. The CDR3 totals 17 residues. Trimming took 1 base from V and 6 from J; bases not matched to a gene: 9. The germline V gene encodes CDR1 SGHAT and CDR2 FQNNGV. DNA for the CDR3: TGTGCCAGCAGCTTAGTTCTGCGGCGGGGGGGCCCCGGGGAGCTGTTTTTT. It yields the protein CASSLVLRRGGPGELFF.

The chain joins TRBV25-1 to TRBJ1-1; D is unclear. The ends were cut back, 4 bases at V and 7 bases at J, with 7 bases in the middle. The CDR3 has 11 residues. The germline gives CDR1 MGHDK, CDR2 SYGVNS. The CDR3 loop is CASSAALEAFF. The CDR3 nucleotides read TGTGCCAGCAGTGCAGCCCTTGAAGCTTTCTTT.

This clonotype was found a few times. This chain connects TRBV20-1 to TRBJ2-1; 10 positions match TRBD1. Germline V CDR1 and CDR2: DFQATT, SNEGSKA (reference sequence). V lost 5 bases and J lost 6; bases outside the gene matches: 7. The length of the CDR3 is 14 residues. The CDR3 DNA follows: TGCAGTGCTTGGGGGACAGGGGACCCCAATGAGCAGTTCTTC. It encodes CSAWGTGDPNEQFF.

This clonotype was detected only a few times. The genes are TRBV5-1 and TRBJ1-5, with 8 bases lining up with TRBD1. V was clipped by 4 bases and J by 5 bases; unmatched bases: 5. The CDR3 has 14 amino acids. Germline V CDR1 and CDR2: SGHRS, YFSETQ. CDR3 region: CASSPQGADQPQHF. Here the CDR3 DNA reads TGCGCCAGCAGCCCGCAGGGGGCAGATCAGCCCCAGCATTTT.

This clonotype showed up just a few times. The CDR3 loop is CASSQQTATDTQYF. The CDR3 nucleotides are TGTGCCAGCAGCCAACAAACGGCGACAGATACGCAGTATTTT. The genes are TRBV3-1 and TRBJ2-3; D is unresolved. Germline CDR1 and CDR2: LGHDT and YNNKEL (reference sequence). There are 14 residues in the CDR3. V was trimmed by 2 bases and J by 3 bases, leaving 9 bases between them.

V gene TRBV6-5 combines with J gene TRBJ2-7, with D possibly TRBD2 on 5 matching bases. The germline V gene encodes CDR1 MNHEY and CDR2 SVGAGI. Trimming cost V 0 bases and J 6 bases, with 9 bases left between them. This CDR3 is built from 13 residues. Here the CDR3 DNA reads TGTGCCAGCAGTTACTCGAGGGTGGGCGAGCAGTACGTC. This translates into CASSYSRVGEQYV.

The chain combines TRBV20-1 with TRBJ2-1; D unresolved. The V and J ends lost 8 bases and 9 bases respectively, with 23 bases between them. Germline assignment: CDR1 DFQATT and CDR2 SNEGSKA (reference sequence). There are 14 residues in the CDR3. CDR3: CSSGRAPVPAEQFF. CDR3 coding DNA: TGCAGTTCTGGCCGGGCTCCGGTCCCGGCTGAGCAGTTCTTC.

There are many counts of this clonotype. The chain employs TRBV5-1 and TRBJ2-2; possibly TRBD2 for D (6 bases). V was cut by 9 bases and J by 5 bases, with 17 bases left in between. Germline CDR1 SGHRS, CDR2 YFSETQ. This CDR3 contains 14 residues. CDR3 residues: CATKRTGETGELFF. For the CDR3, the DNA is TGCGCCACTAAGAGGACGGGGGAGACCGGGGAGCTGTTTTTT.